This note documents a single T cell receptor (beta chain) sequence. Its antigen remains unidentified. The sample comes from a study of cytomegalovirus exposure and HLA in healthy donors. Study outcomes and limitations: Presence/absence results assume similar sequencing depth per donor, which may not hold. In a later analysis, parvovirus B19, influenza, CMV and Epstein-Barr virus appeared linked to several top co-occurrence clusters.

Trimming removed 4 bases at V and 2 bases at J, with 13 bases between. Germline loops: CDR1 SGHRS, CDR2 YFSETQ. There are 14 residues in the CDR3. The PCR was carried out with 60 Vbeta primers and 13 Jbeta primers. TCRdb keeps only in-frame clones here, not all; method: immunoSEQ multiplex PCR. The sample consists of 60,000 or so clones, approximately 80% of them appearing once. The sequence was obtained from a woman in her 40s in good health and CMV-seropositive. Sequences were obtained from PBMCs. The V call is TRBV5-1, the J call TRBJ2-7, with D hard to call. The CDR3 bases are TGCGCCAGCAGCCTGGCGGCAGGTCCCTACGAGCAGTACTTC. This gives the protein CASSLAAGPYEQYF. The whole variable domain, filled in from reference TRBV5-1 and TRBJ2-7, reads KAGVTQTPRYLIKTRGQQVTLSCSPISGHRSVSWYQQTPGQGLQFLFEYFSETQRNKGNFPGRFSGRQFSNSRSEMNVSTLELGDSALYLCASSLAAGPYEQYFGPGTRLTVT.